This TCR beta chain was observed in a study of human T cells and chemical hapten exposure. Findings of the study overall: The study found that PT1 expanded TCR counts correlated positively with patch test score.

Unique molecular identifiers were attached to individual cDNA molecules during library preparation. TCRdb analysed the RACE reads with MiXCR anew, one entry per CDR3 protein. The table lists 70,000 or so distinct CDR3 sequences, around 10% of them singletons, with roughly 1.4% in the top ten. About this clonotype: Its target is not known.

CDR1 and CDR2 from the germline V gene are MNHEY and SVGAGI. The CDR3 totals 14 residues. Trimming shortened V by 2 bases and J by 1 base, and 5 bases separated the two germline ends. Regarding time point: patch test 3, about 24 weeks after DPC sensitization. Stated treatment: therapeutic diphenylcyclopropenone sensitization with weekly scalp DPC. Ahead of applying each patch test, blood was sampled. The V call is TRBV6-5, the J call TRBJ2-2; D tentatively fits TRBD1 or TRBD2 (5 bases each). Specimen: whole blood, collected in connection with sensitization to the hapten diphenylcyclopropenone (DPC). The clonotype was recovered from a woman aged 45 to 65 with alopecia areata. Some clones in this sample may be carry-over from other donors' samples. The CDR3 region is CASSYGGNTGELFF. CDR3 in DNA: TGTGCCAGCAGTTACGGGGGGAACACCGGGGAGCTGTTTTTT.